This TCR beta chain was identified during a study of cytomegalovirus exposure and HLA in healthy donors. CDR1 is SGHVS, CDR2 FQNEAQ, per germline. With 6 bases clipped from V and 6 bases from J, the junction kept 11 bases outside the gene matches. The CDR3 has 15 amino acids. With 60 Vbeta and 13 Jbeta primers, the PCR was carried out. Assay used: immunoSEQ multiplex PCR; TCRdb lists only in-frame clones, some missing. The sample has roughly 150,000 clones, over 70% seen once. The sequencing input was PBMCs. The V and J genes are TRBV7-8 and TRBJ1-5, with 7 bases fitting TRBD1. This receptor was obtained from a male donor in good health and CMV-seronegative. The DNA for the CDR3 is TGTGCCAGCAGTACGTACAGGGGATTTCCTCAGCCCCAGCATTTT. Translating it yields CASSTYRGFPQPQHF. Using reference TRBV7-8 and TRBJ1-5 for the parts outside the CDR3, the full variable domain is GAGVSQSPRYKVAKRGQDVALRCDPISGHVSLFWYQQALGQGPEFLTYFQNEAQLDKSGLPSDRFFAERPEGSVSTLKIQRTQQEDSAVYLCASSTYRGFPQPQHFGDGTRLSIL.